This T cell receptor (beta chain) was retrieved from a study of graft-versus-host responses after intestinal transplantation. About the research overall: Multivisceral, liver-intestinal, or isolated intestinal transplants were given to recipients. Each patient got anti-thymocyte globulin induction, then tacrolimus and steroids for roughly 3 years.

Method: immunoSEQ multiplex PCR; TCRdb's copy keeps in-frame clones and lacks some. The sample shows roughly 100,000 clones, 91% of them seen only once. This CDR3 has 18 amino acids. Between the trimmed V and J ends, which lost 1 base and 1 base, there was a span of 18 bases. The germline CDR1 and CDR2 sequences are LGHNA and YNFKEQ. As concerns this clone: Antigen: not known.

Whole-study findings and limits: Recipient marrow contained GvH clones, some of which appeared first in ileum or blood. Among circulating GvH clones, peak levels were associated with early post-transplant declines in HvG clones.

This chain links TRBV4-2 with TRBJ2-3; D might be TRBD1 (6 bases). Here the sequenced sample was unstimulated CD4+ T cells sorted from spleen or lymph node cells, taken before transplant. The clonotype originates from a human donor who was the organ donor for an intestinal transplant. The CDR3 region has the DNA TGTGCCAGCAGCCAAGCCCGCTCGTTGGGGGCTGGCACAGATACGCAGTATTTT. It translates to CASSQARSLGAGTDTQYF.